Listed below are T cell receptor beta chains from one sample, sequenced in a study of T-cell reconstitution after alpha-beta-depleted transplantation in children. TCRdb re-analysed the PCR reads in MiXCR, keeping a single row per CDR3 protein. In the table there are about 580,000 distinct CDR3 sequences, approximately 22% of which are singletons. The material sequenced was PBMCs, mostly from graft donor cells, taken 360 days after TCRalphabeta/CD19-depleted stem cell transplant. The receptors here all came from a boy in the first two years of life who had a stem cell transplant for acute myeloid leukemia, so the T cells may come from the graft donor. Each CDR3 is given with its conserved first and last residue. The D gene is left open where the match is weak. Clone size is given for some rows only: seen once, a few or many times, or a class if the clone is expanded.

TRBV18	TRBD2	TRBJ2-5	few	TGTGCCAGCTCACCACGGCTAGCGGGGGGCCTAGAGACCCAGTACTTC	CASSPRLAGGLETQYF
TRBV12-3/TRBV12-4	.	TRBJ1-2	few	TGTGCCAGCAGTTCCCTGTACGGGGGCGATTCCTATGGCTACACCTTC	CASSSLYGGDSYGYTF
TRBV20-1	.	TRBJ2-3	.	TGCAGTGCTAGGTGGTCGGAGCTGGCTTCGGCGGATACGCAGTATTTT	CSARWSELASADTQYF
TRBV5-1	.	TRBJ2-2	few	TGCGCCAGCAGCTTGGAACTTGCGAACACCGGGGAGCTGTTTTTT	CASSLELANTGELFF
TRBV10-3	.	TRBJ2-3	few	TGTGCCATCAGGGACTCATCAACCACAGATACGCAGTATTTT	CAIRDSSTTDTQYF
TRBV20-1	TRBD2	TRBJ2-1	few	TGCAGTGCTAGCTCTAGCGGGGGGGCCACTGAGCAGTTCTTC	CSASSSGGATEQFF
TRBV7-2	.	TRBJ1-4	few	TGTGCCAGCAGCCTGCTGGGTCGGGGAGAAAAACTGTTTTTT	CASSLLGRGEKLFF
TRBV5-1	.	TRBJ2-3	.	TGCGCCAGCAGCTTAAACCAGGGGTCAGATACGCAGTATTTT	CASSLNQGSDTQYF
TRBV5-1	.	TRBJ1-1	many	TGCGCCAGCAGCTTAGCGGACAGCATGAACACTGAAGCTTTCTTT	CASSLADSMNTEAFF
TRBV7-9	.	TRBJ2-1	.	TGTGCCAGCAGCTTAGGCCCCTTATCGTCCTACAATGAGCAGTTCTTC	CASSLGPLSSYNEQFF
TRBV5-1	.	TRBJ1-1	.	TGCGCCAGCAGGGCTGCGGGGAGGCCTGAAGCTTTCTTT	CASRAAGRPEAFF
TRBV7-2	.	TRBJ2-3	many	TGTGCCAGCAGCTATAACATGGGGGGAGGCACAGATACGCAGTATTTT	CASSYNMGGGTDTQYF
TRBV11-2	TRBD2	TRBJ2-2	.	TGTGCCAGCAGCTTAGGGGGGGGGGACCCGGGCACCGGGGAGCTGTTTTTT	CASSLGGGDPGTGELFF
TRBV7-6	.	TRBJ2-1	many	TGTGCCAGCAGCTCCCGGGGATCTAGAGGCGATGAGCAGTTCTTC	CASSSRGSRGDEQFF
TRBV12-5	TRBD1	TRBJ2-7	.	TGTGCTAGTGGTTCGGGACAGGGGATCTACGAGCAGTACTTC	CASGSGQGIYEQYF
TRBV5-5	.	TRBJ2-3	.	TGTGCCAGCGCACGCCTCGGTCCCCAGGGGACAGATACGCAGTATTTT	CASARLGPQGTDTQYF
TRBV4-2	.	TRBJ2-7	few	TGTGCCAGCAGCCAAGTGGGCTACGAGCAGTACTTC	CASSQVGYEQYF
TRBV18	.	TRBJ1-2	.	TGTGCCAGCTCGCTCGGTAAAGTCAAAACTGATGTCTATGGCTACACCTTC	CASSLGKVKTDVYGYTF
TRBV28	.	TRBJ1-2	.	TGTGCCAGCGGCAGACGAGGCGGTAATGGCTACACCTTC	CASGRRGGNGYTF
TRBV4-3	TRBD1	TRBJ1-2	.	TGCGCCAGCAGCCAAGACGCCGGACAGGGCGCAATTCAAGGCTACACCTTC	CASSQDAGQGAIQGYTF
TRBV5-1	.	TRBJ2-3	.	TGCGCCAGCAGCCCAGGGACCCCCACGCGGGGAGATACGCAGTATTTT	CASSPGTPTRGDTQYF
TRBV18	.	TRBJ2-5	few	TGTGCCAGCTCACGATGGGGACCAGAGACCCAGTACTTC	CASSRWGPETQYF
TRBV5-1	TRBD2	TRBJ2-1	.	TGCGCCAGCAGCTTGGTGGGACTAAGCAATGAGCAGTTCTTC	CASSLVGLSNEQFF
TRBV6-5	TRBD2	TRBJ2-3	.	TGTGCCAGCAGTTACTCCCCCTGGACTAGCGGGGCGACAGATACGCAGTATTTT	CASSYSPWTSGATDTQYF
TRBV7-9	.	TRBJ2-1	many	TGCGCCAGCAGCTTGGGAAGCTACAATGAGCAGTTCTTC	CASSLGSYNEQFF
TRBV5-1	TRBD2	TRBJ2-1	few	TGCGCCAGCAGCGGTAGCGGGGGCTCTAGCTCCTACAATGAGCAGTTCTTC	CASSGSGGSSSYNEQFF
TRBV20-1	.	TRBJ2-5	many	TGCAGTGCCAGGTCGCCCGGGGCCCAAGAGACCCAGTACTTC	CSARSPGAQETQYF
TRBV7-9	TRBD2	TRBJ2-5	.	TGTGCCAGCAGCTTAGCGCACGGTAGCGGGAGGGAGACCCAGTACTTC	CASSLAHGSGRETQYF
TRBV6-5	TRBD1	TRBJ2-3	many	TGTGCCAGCAGTTACTCAACAGGGGGAGATACGCAGTATTTT	CASSYSTGGDTQYF
TRBV12-3/TRBV12-4	.	TRBJ2-7	many	TGTGCCAGCAGTTTAAGGGGTTTGAAGCAGTACTTC	CASSLRGLKQYF
TRBV6-5	.	TRBJ2-7	many	TGTGCCAGCAGTTACAGTAGGGTCTACGAGCAGTACTTC	CASSYSRVYEQYF
TRBV11-1	TRBD2	TRBJ2-7	.	TGTGCCAGCAGTTATCTGCCAGCAGCCCATCTCCTACTAGCGGGGGCTTACGAGCAGTACTTC	CASSYLPAAHLLLAGAYEQYF
TRBV7-3	TRBD2	TRBJ2-1	few	TGTGCCAGCAGCCCGCAGACTAGCGGGGGTAAAAATGAGCAGTTCTTC	CASSPQTSGGKNEQFF
TRBV28	TRBD2	TRBJ2-3	few	TGTGCCAGCAGTTTGTTAGCGGGGGCAGATACGCAGTATTTT	CASSLLAGADTQYF
TRBV29-1	.	TRBJ2-3	many	TGCAGCGTTGTAAGGGGAAGCACAGATACGCAGTATTTT	CSVVRGSTDTQYF
TRBV6-1	TRBD2	TRBJ2-2	many	TGTGCCAGCAGCCCAGTAGCGGGGGGGCCGCACGGGGAGCTGTTTTTT	CASSPVAGGPHGELFF
TRBV25-1	.	TRBJ2-3	.	TGTGCCAGCAGTGACTTCCTGGAAGATACGCAGTATTTT	CASSDFLEDTQYF
TRBV12-3/TRBV12-4	.	TRBJ1-5	.	TGTGCCAGCAGCATTCGGACGTTCGGCAATCAGCCCCAGCATTTT	CASSIRTFGNQPQHF
TRBV6-5	.	TRBJ1-2	many	TGTGCCAGCAGTTACTCTAACGACGGTAATGGCTACACCTTC	CASSYSNDGNGYTF
TRBV11-2	.	TRBJ1-2	.	TGTGCCAGCAGCTTAGATGGCGGCCCGTCCCCCTATGGCTACACCTTC	CASSLDGGPSPYGYTF
TRBV20-1	.	TRBJ2-7	many	TGCAGTGCCGCGAGGGAATCCCTTTCCTACGAGCAGTACTTC	CSAARESLSYEQYF
TRBV20-1	.	TRBJ1-6	few	TGCAGTGCTAAAGACCCGATTAATTCACCCCTCCACTTT	CSAKDPINSPLHF
TRBV5-1	TRBD1	TRBJ2-3	many	TGTGCCAGCAGCCTTCGACAGGGAACAGATACGCAGTATTTT	CASSLRQGTDTQYF
TRBV29-1	.	TRBJ2-3	many	TGCAGCGTTCTAAGGACAGGCACAGATACGCAGTATTTT	CSVLRTGTDTQYF
TRBV20-1	TRBD1	TRBJ2-5	many	TGCAGTGCTTGGGACAGGGGGCTTTGGGAGACCCAGTACTTC	CSAWDRGLWETQYF
TRBV6-2/TRBV6-3	.	TRBJ2-1	once	TGTGCCAGCAGTTACAAAGCCGGCAATGAGCAGTTCTTC	CASSYKAGNEQFF
TRBV5-1	TRBD1	TRBJ2-2	.	TGCGCCAGCAGCATTCTAGACAGGGGGCGAAACGGGGAGCTGTTTTTT	CASSILDRGRNGELFF
TRBV7-2	TRBD1	TRBJ2-7	many	TGTGCCAGCAGCCATCAGGGGGAGTTAGGGGAGCAGTACTTC	CASSHQGELGEQYF
TRBV5-1	.	TRBJ2-3	.	TGCGCCAGCAGCTTGGGTACAGGGTGGGACCGCACAGATACGCAGTATTTT	CASSLGTGWDRTDTQYF
TRBV20-1	.	TRBJ2-7	.	TGCAGTGCTCAACCTCGACAGAGGCCCTCCTACGAGCAGTACTTC	CSAQPRQRPSYEQYF
TRBV2	TRBD1	TRBJ2-5	.	TGTGCCAGCAGGTTGGACAGGGGAGAACAAGAGACCCAGTACTTC	CASRLDRGEQETQYF
TRBV6-5	TRBD1	TRBJ2-1	.	TGTGCCAGCAGTTACAGGGGGCGCGGGTCCAGGGAGCAGTTCTTC	CASSYRGRGSREQFF
TRBV20-1	.	TRBJ2-2	.	TGCAGTGCTAGATCCGAGAACACCGGGGAGCTGTTTTTT	CSARSENTGELFF
TRBV5-5	.	TRBJ2-5	many	TGTGCCAGCAGCTTGGAACGGCTACAAGAGACCCAGTACTTC	CASSLERLQETQYF
TRBV29-1	.	TRBJ2-2	many	TGCAGCGTAGACAGGGAGGGCACCGGGGAGCTGTTTTTT	CSVDREGTGELFF
TRBV5-5	TRBD2	TRBJ2-1	many	TGTGCCAGCAGCGGCCGGGGGGGTCAGTTCTTC	CASSGRGGQFF
TRBV20-1	TRBD1	TRBJ2-1	many	TGCAGTGCCAGAGGGACAGGGGGAAATGAGCAGTTCTTC	CSARGTGGNEQFF
TRBV7-8	.	TRBJ2-1	many	TGTGCCAGCAGCCACGGGAGCTCCTACAATGAGCAGTTCTTC	CASSHGSSYNEQFF
TRBV29-1	.	TRBJ2-7	many	TGCAGCGTTGAAGGACAGGCGACCTACGAGCAGTACTTC	CSVEGQATYEQYF
TRBV4-1	TRBD1	TRBJ1-1	few	TGCGCCAGCAGCCCAGTGGGACAGGGGCGCACTGAAGCTTTCTTT	CASSPVGQGRTEAFF